This T cell receptor beta chain is drawn from a study of Graves' ophthalmopathy and Graves' hyperthyroidism. RNA transcripts provided the template for amplifying TCR beta CDR3 regions. A first-round RT-PCR used HTBI primers, followed by a second-round multiplex PCR. Via MiXCR, TCRdb re-called the multiplex PCR reads, giving one row per CDR3 protein. Of 300,000 or so distinct CDR3 sequences in the sample, roughly 15% were seen once. This clonotype was detected ten times or more. V was trimmed by 1 base and J by 4 bases, leaving 10 bases between them. The CDR3 is 14 residues long. Germline V gene data show CDR1 as SGHTA and CDR2 as FQGNSA. Researchers turned away patients with other autoimmune diseases, uncontrolled infections, pregnancy or lactation. The authors diagnosed from clinical symptoms, serum thyroxine, TRAb, thyroid ultrasound and orbital computed tomography.

The chain links TRBV7-2 to TRBJ1-2, with D tentatively TRBD1 (5 bases). The sequenced sample was peripheral blood. This receptor was identified in an adult man with Graves' ophthalmopathy. The CDR3 here is CASSLVAGSYGYTF. The CDR3 DNA follows: TGTGCCAGCAGCTTAGTGGCAGGGAGCTATGGCTACACCTTC.